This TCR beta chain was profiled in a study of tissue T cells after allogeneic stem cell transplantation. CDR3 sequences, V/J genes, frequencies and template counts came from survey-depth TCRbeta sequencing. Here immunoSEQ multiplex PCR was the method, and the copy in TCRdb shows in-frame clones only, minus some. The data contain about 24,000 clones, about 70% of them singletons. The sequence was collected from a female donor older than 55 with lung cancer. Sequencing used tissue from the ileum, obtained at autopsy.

CDR3 sequence (DNA): TGTGCCAGCAGCCTGGGACTTTCGAACACTGAAGCTTTCTTT. Translated, it gives CASSLGLSNTEAFF. The chain carries TRBV5-4 and TRBJ1-1; possible D gene TRBD1, 5 bases. V dropped 4 bases and J dropped 1 base, with 11 bases sitting between them. Germline CDR1 and CDR2: SGHNT and YYREEE (reference sequence). This CDR3 contains 14 residues.